The clone carrying this T cell receptor (beta chain) was picked up a small number of times. What it binds is unknown. For the library, individual cDNA molecules each received unique molecular identifiers. TCRdb analysed the RACE reads with MiXCR anew, one entry per CDR3 protein. The sample shows approximately 60,000 distinct CDR3 sequences, approximately 9.9% of them seen only once. CDR1 and CDR2 from the germline V gene are MGHDK and SYGVNS. There are 11 residues in the CDR3. The V gene lost 6 bases and the J gene lost 3 bases, with 5 bases spanning the gap. Time point reported: patch test 3, about 24 weeks after DPC sensitization. Described treatment: therapeutic diphenylcyclopropenone sensitization with weekly scalp DPC. This entry comes from a study of human T cells and chemical hapten exposure. Study background: For sensitization, 2% DPC was applied to an approximately 2 cm by approximately 2 cm patch of upper inner arm skin. Notes on the study in general: Counts of expanded TCRs (at PT1) showed a positive correlation with patch test score. Donors, who had alopecia, may show an immune response that differs from healthy people's.

V is TRBV25-1 and J is TRBJ1-1; D not certain. The source material was whole blood, sampled in connection with sensitization to the hapten diphenylcyclopropenone (DPC). This TCR derives from a woman aged 30 to 39 with alopecia areata. Some clones in this sample may be carry-over from other donors' samples. As DNA, the CDR3 is TGTGCCAGCAGACTCCACACTGAAGCTTTCTTT. It encodes CASRLHTEAFF.